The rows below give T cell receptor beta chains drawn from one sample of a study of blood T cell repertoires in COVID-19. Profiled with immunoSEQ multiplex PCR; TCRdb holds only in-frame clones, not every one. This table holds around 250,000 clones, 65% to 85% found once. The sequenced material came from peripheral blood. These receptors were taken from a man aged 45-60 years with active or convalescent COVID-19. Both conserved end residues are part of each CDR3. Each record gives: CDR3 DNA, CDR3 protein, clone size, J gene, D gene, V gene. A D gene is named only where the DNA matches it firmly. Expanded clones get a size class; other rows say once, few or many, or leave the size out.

CDR3 DNA: TGTGCCAGCAGCAAAGTCCGTCCCTGCGAAGCAAATGAGCAGTTCTTC; CDR3 protein: CASSKVRPCEANEQFF; clone size: once; J gene: TRBJ2-1; D gene: NA; V gene: TRBV21-1
CDR3 DNA: TGCGCCAGCAGCGTCGGGATCCAAGAGACCCAGTACTTC; CDR3 protein: CASSVGIQETQYF; clone size: NA; J gene: TRBJ2-5; D gene: NA; V gene: TRBV5-1
CDR3 DNA: TGTGCCAGCAGTACCCCGGGACTAGCGACTCGCGAGCAGTACTTC; CDR3 protein: CASSTPGLATREQYF; clone size: NA; J gene: TRBJ2-7; D gene: TRBD2; V gene: TRBV6-6
CDR3 DNA: TGTGCCAGCAGCTTAGAGCAGGGGGTTATGTACGAGCAGTACTTC; CDR3 protein: CASSLEQGVMYEQYF; clone size: NA; J gene: TRBJ2-7; D gene: TRBD1; V gene: TRBV7-6
CDR3 DNA: TGTGCCAGCAGCTTAGTTGGGACTAGCTCCTACAATGAGCAGTTCTTC; CDR3 protein: CASSLVGTSSYNEQFF; clone size: NA; J gene: TRBJ2-1; D gene: TRBD2; V gene: TRBV7-2
CDR3 DNA: TGTGTCAGCAGCCCTGGCGGGGGAGGTAATCAGCCCCAGCATTTT; CDR3 protein: CVSSPGGGGNQPQHF; clone size: NA; J gene: TRBJ1-5; D gene: NA; V gene: TRBV28
CDR3 DNA: TGTGCCTGGACAGTGGGCCTCCCCAATGAGCAGTTCTTC; CDR3 protein: CAWTVGLPNEQFF; clone size: NA; J gene: TRBJ2-1; D gene: NA; V gene: TRBV30
CDR3 DNA: TGTGCCAGTAACAGGAAGCCGAGTGATTCACCCCTCCACTTT; CDR3 protein: CASNRKPSDSPLHF; clone size: NA; J gene: TRBJ1-6; D gene: NA; V gene: TRBV6-5
CDR3 DNA: TGTGCCACCGGACAGGGGTTTTTACAGGAGACCCAGTACTTC; CDR3 protein: CATGQGFLQETQYF; clone size: NA; J gene: TRBJ2-5; D gene: TRBD1; V gene: TRBV19
CDR3 DNA: TGTGCCTGGAACGGGACTAGCGGGACCAAAACCTACGAGCAGTACTTC; CDR3 protein: CAWNGTSGTKTYEQYF; clone size: NA; J gene: TRBJ2-7; D gene: TRBD2; V gene: TRBV30
CDR3 DNA: TGCGCCAGCAGCCAGACCCTCAGAGGAGGGCAACTTTCCTACGAGCAGTACTTC; CDR3 protein: CASSQTLRGGQLSYEQYF; clone size: NA; J gene: TRBJ2-7; D gene: NA; V gene: TRBV5-1
CDR3 DNA: TGTGCCACCAGCAGAAGGGGACAGGGTGCTGAAGCTTTCTTT; CDR3 protein: CATSRRGQGAEAFF; clone size: NA; J gene: TRBJ1-1; D gene: TRBD1; V gene: TRBV15